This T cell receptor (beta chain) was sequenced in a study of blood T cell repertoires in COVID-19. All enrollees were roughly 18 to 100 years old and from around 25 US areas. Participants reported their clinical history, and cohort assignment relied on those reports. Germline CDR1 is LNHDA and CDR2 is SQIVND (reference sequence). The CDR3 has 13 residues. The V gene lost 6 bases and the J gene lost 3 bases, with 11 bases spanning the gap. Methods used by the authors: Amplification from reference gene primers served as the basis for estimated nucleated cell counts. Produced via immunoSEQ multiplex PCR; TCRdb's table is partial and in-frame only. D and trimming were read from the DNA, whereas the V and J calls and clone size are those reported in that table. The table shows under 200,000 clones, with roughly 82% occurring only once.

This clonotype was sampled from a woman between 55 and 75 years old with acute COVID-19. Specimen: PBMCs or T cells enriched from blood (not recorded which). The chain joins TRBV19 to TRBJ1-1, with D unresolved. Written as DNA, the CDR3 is TGTGCCAGTAGCATCGGGTGGGACACTGAAGCTTTCTTT. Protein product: CASSIGWDTEAFF.